A single sample gave rise to the 17 T cell receptor beta chains below, sequenced in a study of blood T cell repertoires in COVID-19. Data came from immunoSEQ multiplex PCR; TCRdb stores just in-frame clones and leaves some out. The sample lists around 150,000 clones, around 81% seen once, with less than 4% in the top ten. The specimen was peripheral blood. The receptors originated from a woman aged 55-70 years with acute or convalescent COVID-19.

V gene TRBV5-4 combines with J gene TRBJ2-2, with D possibly TRBD1 on 6 matching bases. CDR1 and CDR2 from the germline V gene are SGHNT and YYREEE (reference sequence). V lost 4 bases to trimming and J lost 2 bases, with 12 bases between them. The CDR3 contains 15 residues. The CDR3 sequence: CASSPRTANTGELFF. In nucleotides, the CDR3 is TGTGCCAGCAGCCCCCGGACAGCCAACACCGGGGAGCTGTTTTTT.

This chain uses TRBV9 with TRBJ1-6, with TRBD1 identical over 8 bases. Germline-derived CDR1 and CDR2 are SGDLS and YYNGEE. Trimming cost V 3 bases and J 11 bases; bases outside gene matches: 10. The CDR3 is 15 amino acids. CDR3 nucleotides: TGTGCCAGCAGCGGAGGACAGGGTGGTGGTCCACCCCTCCACTTT. Translation gives CASSGGQGGGPPLHF.

This clone has just one count. The genes are TRBV7-9 and TRBJ2-1; possibly TRBD2 for D (6 bases). The V end was cut by 6 bases, the J end by 0 bases, with 18 bases between. The germline gives CDR1 SEHNR, CDR2 FQNEAQ (reference sequence). This CDR3 comprises 17 residues. CDR3 in amino acids: CASRMAHGRDSYNEQFF. In DNA form, the CDR3 reads TGTGCCAGCAGGATGGCCCACGGGCGGGACTCCTACAATGAGCAGTTCTTC.

Only one count was recorded for this clone. This chain connects TRBV2 to TRBJ2-4; 9 bases line up with TRBD2. Germline assignment: CDR1 SNHLY and CDR2 FYNNEI. J gave up 1 base and V 2 bases, and 9 bases lay outside the gene matches. The CDR3 sequence is 18 residues long. The CDR3 bases are TGTGCCAGCAGTGAAACGGTATCGAGCGGGAGGGCCAAAAACATTCAGTACTTC. Translated: CASSETVSSGRAKNIQYF.

This clone showed up just once. The rearrangement joins TRBV9 to TRBJ1-5, with D possibly matching TRBD1 (6 bases). The V end was cut by 3 bases, the J end by 7 bases, with 14 bases between. Germline V CDR1 and CDR2: SGDLS, YYNGEE. This CDR3 region has 14 residues. The CDR3 DNA reads as TGTGCCAGCAGCGAGGGGGGGCAGAGGCAGCCCCAGCATTTT. Amino acid sequence: CASSEGGQRQPQHF.

V is TRBV24-1 and J is TRBJ1-1, with TRBD1 as a possible D gene (6 bases). The germline V gene has CDR1 KGHDR and CDR2 SFDVKD. V was pared by 10 bases and J by 1 base, with 15 bases between. The CDR3 covers 14 residues. The CDR3 loop is CATRQDETNTEAFF. CDR3 nucleotides: TGTGCCACGCGACAGGATGAAACGAACACTGAAGCTTTCTTT.

V and J are TRBV27 and TRBJ2-7; 8 nucleotides line up with TRBD1. Per the germline V gene, CDR1 is MNHEY and CDR2 is SMNVEV (reference sequence). The CDR3 loop spans 15 amino acids. V lost 5 bases to trimming and J lost 4 bases; unmatched junction nucleotides: 10. The CDR3 protein is CASSPRTGQGYEQYF. CDR3 in DNA: TGTGCCAGCAGTCCTCGGACAGGGCAGGGATACGAGCAGTACTTC.

The chain uses TRBV18 and TRBJ2-4; D may be TRBD1 (6 bases). CDR1 is KGHSH and CDR2 is LQKENI in the germline V gene. The CDR3 is 17 amino acids. Between the trimmed V and J ends, which lost 1 base and 0 bases, there was a span of 13 bases. CDR3: CASSPRQGSIAKNIQYF. The CDR3, as DNA: TGTGCCAGCTCACCACGGCAGGGGTCCATAGCCAAAAACATTCAGTACTTC. Full variable domain (rest looked up from reference TRBV18 and TRBJ2-4): NAGVMQNPRHLVRRRGQEARLRCSPMKGHSHVYWYRQLPEEGLKFMVYLQKENIIDESGMPKERFSAEFPKEGPSILRIQQVVRGDSAAYFCASSPRQGSIAKNIQYFGAGTRLSVL.

The CDR3 here is CASSVETSGRPTGELFF. Written as DNA, the CDR3 is TGTGCCAGCAGCGTCGAGACTAGCGGGAGACCTACCGGGGAGCTGTTTTTT. This chain uses TRBV9 with TRBJ2-2, with 12 nucleotides matching TRBD2. Trimming took 2 bases from V and 5 from J; bases not matched to a gene: 7. The germline gives CDR1 SGDLS, CDR2 YYNGEE. CDR3 length: 17 amino acids.

V gene TRBV5-6 combines with J gene TRBJ1-2; D may be TRBD1 (5 bases). V gave up 1 base and J gave up 4 bases, with 8 bases separating them. In germline, CDR1 is SGHDT, CDR2 YYEEEE. This CDR3 spans 13 amino acids. Written as DNA, the CDR3 is TGTGCCAGCAGCTTGCCAGGGATCTATGGCTACACCTTC. As protein: CASSLPGIYGYTF.

This clone has a single count. This chain connects TRBV7-9 to TRBJ2-1; 11 bases map to TRBD2. The trim removed 5 bases at V and 7 bases at J, leaving 16 bases unmatched. CDR1 and CDR2 from the germline V gene are SEHNR and FQNEAQ (reference sequence). This CDR3 has 18 amino acids. DNA of the CDR3: TGTGCCAGCAGCCCTAACCCTATAGCGGGGGGGCCTCGTAATGAGCAGTTCTTC. Encoded protein: CASSPNPIAGGPRNEQFF.

The chain couples TRBV28 to TRBJ1-3; weak D call: TRBD1 (6 bases). V lost 4 bases to trimming and J lost 0 bases, with 10 bases between them. CDR3 length: 15 amino acids. Germline loops: CDR1 MDHEN, CDR2 SYDVKM. CDR3 DNA sequence: TGTGCCAGCAGTTCGACAGGTACCTCTGGAAACACCATATATTTT. Amino acids: CASSSTGTSGNTIYF.

This chain links TRBV5-1 with TRBJ2-7, with 8 bases matching TRBD1. Trimming took 3 bases from V and 5 from J; bases not matched to a gene: 7. This CDR3 comprises 14 residues. Per the germline V gene, CDR1 is SGHRS and CDR2 is YFSETQ. CDR3: CASSSGQGQNEQYF. The CDR3 DNA reads TGCGCCAGCAGCTCAGGACAGGGTCAGAACGAGCAGTACTTC. The full variable domain, rest sourced from reference TRBV5-1 and TRBJ2-7, is KAGVTQTPRYLIKTRGQQVTLSCSPISGHRSVSWYQQTPGQGLQFLFEYFSETQRNKGNFPGRFSGRQFSNSRSEMNVSTLELGDSALYLCASSSGQGQNEQYFGPGTRLTVT.

V is TRBV19 and J is TRBJ1-5, with D possibly being TRBD1 (6 bases). V was pared by 3 bases and J by 2 bases, with 14 bases between. The germline gives CDR1 LNHDA, CDR2 SQIVND (reference sequence). The CDR3 has 16 residues. DNA of the CDR3: TGTGCCAGTAGTATTCTAACAGGGTCGGGCAATCAGCCCCAGCATTTT. Its protein product is CASSILTGSGNQPQHF.

The V and J genes are TRBV6-5 and TRBJ1-2; 11 bases line up with TRBD1. Germline V lookup: CDR1 MNHEY, CDR2 SVGAGI. This CDR3 contains 15 residues. The V and J ends lost 8 bases and 11 bases, in that order; junction bases with no gene match: 16. In nucleotides, the CDR3 is TGTGCCAGCCGGGACAGGGGGGGTTTAGGGATGCGGTACACCTTC. Its translation is CASRDRGGLGMRYTF.

The V call is TRBV4-3, the J call TRBJ2-1, with 9 bases identical to TRBD2. After removal of 1 base from V and 7 bases from J, the junction contained 17 bases not matched to a gene. Germline loops: CDR1 LGHNA, CDR2 YSLEER. There are 19 residues in the CDR3. Here the CDR3 reads CASSQVSSRREGGVNEQFF. The CDR3 bases are TGCGCCAGCAGCCAAGTTTCATCTCGGCGGGAGGGTGGGGTAAATGAGCAGTTCTTC.

The chain uses TRBV7-9 and TRBJ1-1; D is perhaps TRBD1 (6 bases). V lost 5 bases, J lost 6 bases, and 16 bases lay in between. The V gene's germline CDR1 is SEHNR and CDR2 FQNEAQ (reference sequence). The CDR3 consists of 14 residues. The CDR3 loop is CASSIMTGVAEAFF. CDR3 nucleotide sequence: TGTGCCAGCAGCATCATGACAGGCGTCGCTGAAGCTTTCTTT.